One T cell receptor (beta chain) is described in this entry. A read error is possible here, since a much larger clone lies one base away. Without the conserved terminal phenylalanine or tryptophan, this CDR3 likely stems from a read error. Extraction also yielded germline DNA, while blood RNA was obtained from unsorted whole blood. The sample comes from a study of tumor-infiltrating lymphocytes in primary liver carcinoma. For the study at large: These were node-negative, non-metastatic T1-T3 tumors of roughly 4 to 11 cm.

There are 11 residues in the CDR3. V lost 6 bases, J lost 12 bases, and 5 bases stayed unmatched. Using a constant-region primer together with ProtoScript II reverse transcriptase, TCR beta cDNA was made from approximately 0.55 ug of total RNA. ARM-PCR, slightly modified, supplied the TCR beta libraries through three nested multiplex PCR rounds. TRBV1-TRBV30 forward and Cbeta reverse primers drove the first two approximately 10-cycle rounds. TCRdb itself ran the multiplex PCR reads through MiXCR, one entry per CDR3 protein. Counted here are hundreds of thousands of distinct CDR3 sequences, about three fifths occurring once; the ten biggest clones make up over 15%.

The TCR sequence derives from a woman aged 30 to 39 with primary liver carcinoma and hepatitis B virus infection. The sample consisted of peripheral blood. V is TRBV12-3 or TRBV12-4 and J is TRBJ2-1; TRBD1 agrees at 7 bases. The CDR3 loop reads CASRENRGQFL. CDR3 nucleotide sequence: TGTGCCAGCAGGGAGAACAGGGGGCAGTTCCTC.